This T cell receptor (beta chain) was identified during a study of cytomegalovirus exposure and HLA in healthy donors (TCRdb year 2017). A note on the overall study: According to a later analysis, one platform produced both the 110 or so validation repertoires and the 620 or so repertoires of the first cohort. The aim of the study was to test whether cataloging public T cell receptors could identify signatures of past pathogen exposure. A separate validation cohort of 100 to 150 different subjects was used in addition to the approximately 700-subject first cohort. To predict cytomegalovirus infection status, the study brought together high-throughput TCR immunosequencing, statistical association of individual TCRs with disease status, and machine learning. General findings and caveats noted by the study authors: The classifier was reported to diagnose cytomegalovirus status with high specificity and sensitivity in both the original and validation cohorts. It was suggested by the authors that the approach could potentially be generalized to other disease states and immunological phenotypes. A few of the identified cytomegalovirus-associated TCR beta chains were confirmed in vitro to be specific for cytomegalovirus antigens. A later analysis had no HLA typing for the validation cohort, so co-occurrence there was scored across all 110 or so repertoires. In the study, around 150 TCR beta chains were listed as associated with cytomegalovirus. Subsequent analysis determined that TCRs grouped into clusters in the first cohort also showed a tendency toward co-occurrence across the roughly 120 validation repertoires, and approximately 94% of cluster scores exceeded 0. Most TCR sequences were seen in very few donors, while some public TCRs were found in many individuals.

With respect to this clone: The specificity of this receptor is unknown. No base quality information exists; no much larger clone differs at one position.

The library was obtained by the immunoSEQ multiplex PCR assay. The original methods were these. A statistical classification framework was built to diagnose cytomegalovirus status from the catalog of TCR beta chain sequences. TCRdb holds this immuneACCESS table with in-frame rearrangements only. Some clones are missing; in checked studies, unresolved V genes explain under half, and the rest has no known cause. The DNA gave D and trimming, while V, J and clone size come from that table. The sample contains 65,000 to 75,000 clones, about 91% of them found a single time. Over 4% of the sample is taken by the ten largest. The germline V gene specifies SGDLS as CDR1 and YYNGEE as CDR2. The CDR3 runs 17 amino acids, cysteine and phenylalanine included. Only the CDR3 portion is preserved as DNA: 51 bases, with reading frame beginning at the first base. Trimmed from V: 4 bases; trimmed from J: 2 bases; junction bases lacking a gene match: 13.

The donors belonged to the validation cohort of over a hundred subjects, which was separate from the approximately 700-subject first cohort. The sequence joins TRBV9 to TRBJ1-1; TRBD1 lines up with 8 middle nucleotides. Sequencing was done on a sample of PBMCs. The TCR originated in a man between 18 and 29 years old in good health and CMV-seropositive. Read as DNA, the sequence is TGTGCCAGCAGCCGCGCGGAGAGGACAGGGCACAACACTGAAGCTTTCTTT. This is translated as CASSRAERTGHNTEAFF. With the rest looked up from the reference TRBV9 and TRBJ1-1 genes rather than sequenced, the full variable domain is DSGVTQTPKHLITATGQRVTLRCSPRSGDLSVYWYQQSLDQGLQFLIQYYNGEERAKGNILERFSAQQFPDLHSELNLSSLELGDSALYFCASSRAERTGHNTEAFFGQGTRLTVV.